The text below deals with one TCR beta chain. The antigen is undetermined. This specimen comes from a study of graft-versus-host responses after intestinal transplantation. Study-level information: The study gave all recipients anti-thymocyte globulin induction, then tacrolimus and steroids for roughly 3 years.

Profiling relied on immunoSEQ multiplex PCR, and the TCRdb table lists in-frame clones only, not all of them. The profile shows tens of thousands of clones, roughly 96% of them singletons. CDR1 is SGHRS and CDR2 is YFSETQ in the germline V gene. J gave up 12 bases and V 1 base, and 15 bases lay outside the gene matches. The CDR3 is 16 residues long. The source was unstimulated CD8+ T cells sorted from spleen or lymph node cells, collected before transplant. The rearrangement uses TRBV5-1 and TRBJ2-1, with 8 bases fitting TRBD2. This sequence originates from a human donor who was the organ donor for an intestinal transplant. The CDR3 bases are TGCGCCAGCAGCTTGTCTGGTAGCGGGGTGAAGGGTGGGCAGTTCTTC. Protein product: CASSLSGSGVKGGQFF.